This entry is about one T cell receptor (beta chain). Its antigen is not identified. Other nucleotide sequences from this sample produce the same CDR3. This sample is part of a study of cytomegalovirus exposure and HLA in healthy donors. Study observations and caveats: TCR beta V- and J-gene trimming, according to a later analysis, was linked to a missense DCLRE1C variant. Altogether, 160 or so TCR beta chains were recorded as cytomegalovirus-associated.

Primers for the PCR totalled 60 Vbeta and 13 Jbeta. Only in-frame clones appear in the TCRdb table, and some are missing; sequencing was by immunoSEQ multiplex PCR. Of tens of thousands of clones in the sample, about 66% were seen once. Germline values: CDR1 KGHSY, CDR2 FQNENV. The CDR3 spans 15 residues. V was trimmed by 0 bases and J by 0 bases, leaving 8 bases between them. Source material: PBMCs. The V call is TRBV16, the J call TRBJ1-1, with D unclear. The TCR comes from a man aged 60-69 years in good health and CMV-seropositive. The CDR3 loop reads CASSQSRLLNTEAFF. Written as DNA, the CDR3 is TGTGCCAGCAGCCAATCGCGGCTTTTGAACACTGAAGCTTTCTTT. Full variable domain (remainder filled in from reference TRBV16 and TRBJ1-1): GEEVAQTPKHLVRGEGQKAKLYCAPIKGHSYVFWYQQVLKNEFKFLISFQNENVFDETGMPKERFSAKCLPNSPCSLEIQATKLEDSAVYFCASSQSRLLNTEAFFGQGTRLTVV.